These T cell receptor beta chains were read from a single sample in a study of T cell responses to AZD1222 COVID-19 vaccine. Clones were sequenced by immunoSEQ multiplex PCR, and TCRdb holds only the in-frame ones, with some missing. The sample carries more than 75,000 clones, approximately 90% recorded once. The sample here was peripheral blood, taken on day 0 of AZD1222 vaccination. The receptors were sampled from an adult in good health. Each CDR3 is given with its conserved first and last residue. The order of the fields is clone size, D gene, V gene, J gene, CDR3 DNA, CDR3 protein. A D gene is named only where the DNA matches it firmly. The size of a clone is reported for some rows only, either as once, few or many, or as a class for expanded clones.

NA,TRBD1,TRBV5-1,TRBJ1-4,TGCGCCAGCAGCCCGGGACAGTCCCTTCCAACTAATGAAAAACTGTTTTTT,CASSPGQSLPTNEKLFF
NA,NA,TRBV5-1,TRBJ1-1,TGCGCCAGCAGCGGACAGAGTTTAAACACTGAAGCTTTCTTT,CASSGQSLNTEAFF
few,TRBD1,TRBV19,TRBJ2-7,TGTGCCAGTAGTATAGCCTCCGGGACAGCCTACGAGCAGTACTTC,CASSIASGTAYEQYF
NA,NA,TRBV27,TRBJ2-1,TGTGCCAGCAGTTTCCGGGACACCAGCTCCTACAATGAGCAGTTCTTC,CASSFRDTSSYNEQFF
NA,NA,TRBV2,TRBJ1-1,TGTGCCAGCACCAGGGCCGGGAACACTGAAGCTTTCTTT,CASTRAGNTEAFF
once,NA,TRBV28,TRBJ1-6,TGTGCCAGCAGTTTCCCCGCCGCACGGGACTCCTGGGGGGGTTCACCCCTCCACTTT,CASSFPAARDSWGGSPLHF
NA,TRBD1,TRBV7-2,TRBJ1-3,TGTGCCAGCAGCCCTTGGACAGGTTTTGGAAACACCATATATTTT,CASSPWTGFGNTIYF
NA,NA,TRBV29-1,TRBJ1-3,TGCAGCGTCAGGTTAAACTCTGGAAACACCATATATTTT,CSVRLNSGNTIYF
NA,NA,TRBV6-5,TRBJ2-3,TGTGCCAGCAGAGGGGAGGTCGGGAGCGCAGATACGCAGTATTTT,CASRGEVGSADTQYF
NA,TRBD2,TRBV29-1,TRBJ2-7,TGCAGCGTTGAAGATCGGACTAGCGGGAGGGTCCCTTACGAGCAGTACTTC,CSVEDRTSGRVPYEQYF
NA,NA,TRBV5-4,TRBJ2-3,TGTGCCAGCAGCAGGGATTCTACAGATACGCAGTATTTT,CASSRDSTDTQYF
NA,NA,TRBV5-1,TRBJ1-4,TGCGCCAGCAGCTCTAGAGGGGGTGGGGAAAAACTGTTTTTT,CASSSRGGGEKLFF
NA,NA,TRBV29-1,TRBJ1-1,TGCAGCGTTCGGTGGGCTCTTGAAGCTTTCTTT,CSVRWALEAFF
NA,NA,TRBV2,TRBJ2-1,TGTGCCAGCAGGACTATAGCGGCAAACTCCTACAATGAGCAGTTCTTC,CASRTIAANSYNEQFF
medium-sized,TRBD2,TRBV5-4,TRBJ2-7,TGTGCCAGCAGCTTGGAGGCTAGCGGGGGCTACGAGCAGTACTTC,CASSLEASGGYEQYF
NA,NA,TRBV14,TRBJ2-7,TGTGCCAGCAGCCAAGTGAGTGGGTTTGGGGATCCCCTCTCCTACGAGCAGTACTTC,CASSQVSGFGDPLSYEQYF
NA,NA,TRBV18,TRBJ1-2,TGTGCCAGCTCACCAGGGGTGAGGGAAAACCTGTATGGCTACACCTTC,CASSPGVRENLYGYTF
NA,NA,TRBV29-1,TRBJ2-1,TGCAGCGTTTTCCGGCGGAACTACAATGAGCAGTTCTTC,CSVFRRNYNEQFF
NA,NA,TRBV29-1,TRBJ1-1,TGCAGCGTTGAAGGTCGCTTGACAGCTGAAGCTTTCTTT,CSVEGRLTAEAFF
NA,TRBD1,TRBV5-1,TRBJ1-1,TGCGCCAGCAGTCAAGGGGGACAGGGCGTAGGAGCTTTCTTT,CASSQGGQGVGAFF
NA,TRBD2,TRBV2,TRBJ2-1,TGTGCCAGCAGTGGGGGGACTAGCGGGAGTATGTTCTTC,CASSGGTSGSMFF
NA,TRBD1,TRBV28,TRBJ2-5,TGTGCCAGCAGTTCTCCCGGACAGGCGTTACAAGAGACCCAGTACTTC,CASSSPGQALQETQYF
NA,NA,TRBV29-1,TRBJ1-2,TGCAGCGTTCCCAGGGGTCACGGCTACACCTTC,CSVPRGHGYTF
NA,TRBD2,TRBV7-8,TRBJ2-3,TGTGCCAGCAGCCGGCTGCGCCTAGCGGGAGGTAGAGATACGCAGTATTTT,CASSRLRLAGGRDTQYF
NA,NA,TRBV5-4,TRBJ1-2,TGTGCCAGCAGCCAGGACAGCTATGGCTACACCTTC,CASSQDSYGYTF
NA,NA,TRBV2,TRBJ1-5,TGTGCCAGCACTCCGGACAGTTACAATCAGCCCCAGCATTTT,CASTPDSYNQPQHF
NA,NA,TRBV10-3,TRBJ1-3,TGTGCCATCAGTGACTTGGACCGAGGCTCTGGAAACACCATATATTTT,CAISDLDRGSGNTIYF
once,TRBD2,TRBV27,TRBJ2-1,TGTGCCAGCAGTCTAATTCTAGCGGGAGGGGGCGATGAGCAGTTCTTC,CASSLILAGGGDEQFF
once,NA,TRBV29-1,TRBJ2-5,TGCAGCGTTGAGGCAGGAAAGAGAGAGACCCAGTACTTC,CSVEAGKRETQYF
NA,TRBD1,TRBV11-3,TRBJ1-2,TGTGCCAGCAGCTCGCAGGGGGGGAGGGACTATGGCTACACCTTC,CASSSQGGRDYGYTF
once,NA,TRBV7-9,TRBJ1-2,TGTGCCAGCAGCTTCAGTGCGAACTATGGCTACACCTTC,CASSFSANYGYTF
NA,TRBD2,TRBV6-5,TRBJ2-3,TGTGCCAGCAGCCGAGCGGGAGGCACAGATACGCAGTATTTT,CASSRAGGTDTQYF
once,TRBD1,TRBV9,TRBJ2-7,TGTGCCAGCAGCGCGAGAGGGACAGAATCCTACGAGCAGTACTTC,CASSARGTESYEQYF
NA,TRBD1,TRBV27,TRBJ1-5,TGTGCCAGTGGGGACAGTTTACAGCCCCAGCATTTT,CASGDSLQPQHF
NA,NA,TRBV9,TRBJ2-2,TGTGCCAGCAGCGTAGAGGGCACCGGGGAGCTGTTTTTT,CASSVEGTGELFF
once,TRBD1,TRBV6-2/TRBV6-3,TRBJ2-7,TGTGCCAGCAGTTTCCCTGGACAGGGGACCTACGAGCAGTACTTC,CASSFPGQGTYEQYF
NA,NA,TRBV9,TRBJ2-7,TGTGCCAGCAGCGTAGCTGGCGGTAACGAGCAGTACTTC,CASSVAGGNEQYF
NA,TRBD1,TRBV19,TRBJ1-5,TGTGCCAGTAGTATAGTAAGCGGACAGGGGAATGGGCCCCAGCATTTT,CASSIVSGQGNGPQHF
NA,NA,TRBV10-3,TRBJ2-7,TGTGCCATCAGGGACGAGAGCTACGAGCAGTACTTC,CAIRDESYEQYF
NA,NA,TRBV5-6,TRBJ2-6,TGTGCCAGCAGCTTGGGGGCCTCTGGGGCCAACGTCCTGACTTTC,CASSLGASGANVLTF
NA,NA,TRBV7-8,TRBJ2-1,TGTGCCAGCAGCCCCACCTGGGATGAGCAGTTCTTC,CASSPTWDEQFF
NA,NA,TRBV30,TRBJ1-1,TGTGCCTGGAGTGGAGGTCCGGGGACTGAAGCTTTCTTT,CAWSGGPGTEAFF
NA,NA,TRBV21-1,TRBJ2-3,TGTGCCAGCAGCAAAGGCGGAGGGAGCGGGCCCACAGATACGCAGTATTTT,CASSKGGGSGPTDTQYF
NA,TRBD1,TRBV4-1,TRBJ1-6,TGCGCCAGCAGCCAGACCCCGGGACAGGGGAGCTCCTATAATTCACCCCTCCACTTT,CASSQTPGQGSSYNSPLHF
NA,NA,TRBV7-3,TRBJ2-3,TGTGCCAGCAGCGCACGGGACCCAGGAGATACGCAGTATTTT,CASSARDPGDTQYF
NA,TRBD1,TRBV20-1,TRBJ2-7,TGCAGTGCTAGTAGACAGGGGGCTGGAAACGAGCAGTACTTC,CSASRQGAGNEQYF
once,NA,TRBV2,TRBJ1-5,TGTGCCAGCCGGGGGCGAGGGCAGCCCCAGCATTTT,CASRGRGQPQHF
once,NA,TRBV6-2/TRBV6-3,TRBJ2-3,TGTGCCAGCAGTCCGCAGGGTACAGATACGCAGTATTTT,CASSPQGTDTQYF
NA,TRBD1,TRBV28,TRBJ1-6,TGTGCCAGCAGCCGGGACAGTGATTCACCCCTCCACTTT,CASSRDSDSPLHF
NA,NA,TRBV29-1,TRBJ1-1,TGCAGCGTTGATTCGGGTTGGGGTATGTCCACTGAAGCTTTCTTT,CSVDSGWGMSTEAFF
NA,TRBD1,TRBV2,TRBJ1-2,TGTGCCAGCAGTGATGACAGGGCGGAAGCTAACTATGGCTACACCTTC,CASSDDRAEANYGYTF
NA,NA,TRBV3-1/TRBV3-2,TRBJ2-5,TGTGCCAGCAGCTTATACAGGGTTGCGGAGACCCAGTACTTC,CASSLYRVAETQYF
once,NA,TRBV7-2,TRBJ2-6,TGTGCCAGCAGCTACCGATCTGGGGCCAACGTCCTGACTTTC,CASSYRSGANVLTF